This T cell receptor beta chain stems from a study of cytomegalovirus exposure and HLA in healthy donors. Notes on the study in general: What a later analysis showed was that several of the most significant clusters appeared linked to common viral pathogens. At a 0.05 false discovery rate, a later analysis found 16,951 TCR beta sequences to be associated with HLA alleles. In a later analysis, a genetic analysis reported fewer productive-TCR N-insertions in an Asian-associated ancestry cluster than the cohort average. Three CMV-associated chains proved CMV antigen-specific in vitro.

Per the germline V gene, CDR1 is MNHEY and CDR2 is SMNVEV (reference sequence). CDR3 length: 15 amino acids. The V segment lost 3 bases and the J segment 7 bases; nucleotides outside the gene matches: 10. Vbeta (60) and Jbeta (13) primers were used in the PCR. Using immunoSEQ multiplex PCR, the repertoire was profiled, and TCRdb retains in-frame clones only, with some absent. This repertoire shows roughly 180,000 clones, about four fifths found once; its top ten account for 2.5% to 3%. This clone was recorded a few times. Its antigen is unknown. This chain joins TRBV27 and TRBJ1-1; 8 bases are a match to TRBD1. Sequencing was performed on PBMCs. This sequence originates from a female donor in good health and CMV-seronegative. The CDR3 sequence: CASSFLGQGGNEAFF. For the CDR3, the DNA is TGTGCCAGCAGTTTTCTCGGACAGGGAGGGAATGAAGCTTTCTTT.